This record concerns one TCR beta chain sequence. This entry is derived from a study of shared clonotypes between healthy human individuals. Every subset's genomic DNA went evenly onto several immunoSEQ plates. Authors' methods: ImmunoSEQ output held junction-only sequences without quality scores, so filtering differed. Here immunoSEQ multiplex PCR was the method, and the copy in TCRdb shows in-frame clones only, minus some. D and trimming come from the DNA, and the V and J calls and clone size come from that table. This repertoire shows 450,000 to 600,000 clones, 65% to 80% found once; its top ten account for approximately 12%. Sequenced sample: PBMCs. The TCR sequence derives from a woman aged 40 to 50 in good health. Some clones in this sample may be carry-over from other donors' samples.

The CDR3 coding sequence is TGTGCCAGCAGCCCGGACACCGCTACCGGGGAGCTGTTTTTT. This gives the protein CASSPDTATGELFF. V and J are TRBV7-9 and TRBJ2-2; TRBD1 might be the D (5 bases). The V gene lost 5 bases and the J gene lost 5 bases, with 12 bases spanning the gap. CDR1 is SEHNR, CDR2 FQNEAQ, per germline (reference sequence). This CDR3 has 14 residues.